A selection of T cell receptor beta chains follows, all from one sample in a study of OX40 agonist ivuxolimab in advanced cancers. The assay was immunoSEQ multiplex PCR, and TCRdb's table has in-frame clones only and misses some. The sample lists 70,000 or so clones, roughly 84% occurring once. This sample comprised CD4+ or CD8+ T cells sorted from blood, obtained in a trial of the OX40 agonist ivuxolimab. Receptors originate from an adult with an advanced solid tumor such as melanoma, head and neck, liver or kidney cancer. The CDR3 runs from the conserved cysteine through the conserved F or W. The order of the fields is D gene, J gene, clone size, V gene, CDR3 protein, CDR3 DNA. The D gene is left open where the match is weak. Not all rows give a size; the values are once, few, many and, for expanded clones, a class.

d_gene: .; j_gene: TRBJ2-7; abundance: .; v_gene: TRBV21-1; CDR3aa: CASSKKGGGGLAGVCSYEQYF; CDR3nt: TGTGCCAGCAGCAAAAAGGGGGGCGGGGGACTAGCGGGAGTTTGCTCCTACGAGCAGTACTTC
d_gene: .; j_gene: TRBJ1-2; abundance: .; v_gene: TRBV7-8; CDR3aa: CASSFGEEYYGYTF; CDR3nt: TGTGCCAGCAGCTTCGGTGAGGAGTACTATGGCTACACCTTC
d_gene: TRBD1; j_gene: TRBJ1-5; abundance: once; v_gene: TRBV30; CDR3aa: CAWSRGQTEPQHF; CDR3nt: TGTGCCTGGAGCAGGGGGCAAACAGAGCCCCAGCATTTT
d_gene: TRBD2; j_gene: TRBJ2-2; abundance: .; v_gene: TRBV7-6; CDR3aa: CASSLTSGGYSNTGELFF; CDR3nt: TGTGCCAGCAGCTTAACTAGCGGGGGTTACTCGAACACCGGGGAGCTGTTTTTT
d_gene: TRBD2; j_gene: TRBJ2-2; abundance: .; v_gene: TRBV5-6; CDR3aa: CASKRGEIRNGELFF; CDR3nt: TGTGCCAGCAAACGGGGGGAAATAAGAAACGGGGAGCTGTTTTTT
d_gene: .; j_gene: TRBJ2-2; abundance: .; v_gene: TRBV6-5; CDR3aa: CASRTRVGGELFF; CDR3nt: TGTGCCAGCAGAACCAGGGTGGGCGGGGAGCTGTTTTTT
d_gene: .; j_gene: TRBJ1-2; abundance: few; v_gene: TRBV9; CDR3aa: CASSVVNSLSYTF; CDR3nt: TGTGCCAGCAGCGTAGTCAACTCCCTTAGCTACACCTTC
d_gene: TRBD1; j_gene: TRBJ1-4; abundance: .; v_gene: TRBV5-1; CDR3aa: CASSITGQGNEKLFF; CDR3nt: TGCGCCAGCAGCATAACCGGACAGGGGAATGAAAAACTGTTTTTT
d_gene: TRBD1; j_gene: TRBJ2-7; abundance: .; v_gene: TRBV11-2; CDR3aa: CASSFMFSSRGLNSYEQYF; CDR3nt: TGTGCCAGCAGCTTTATGTTCTCGTCCAGGGGGTTGAACTCCTACGAGCAGTACTTC
d_gene: .; j_gene: TRBJ2-1; abundance: .; v_gene: TRBV11-3; CDR3aa: CASSRDGSSYNEQFF; CDR3nt: TGTGCCAGCAGCAGGGACGGGAGCTCCTACAATGAGCAGTTCTTC
d_gene: .; j_gene: TRBJ1-4; abundance: .; v_gene: TRBV10-3; CDR3aa: CAISGGEKLFF; CDR3nt: TGTGCCATCAGCGGTGGTGAAAAACTGTTTTTT
d_gene: TRBD1; j_gene: TRBJ2-7; abundance: .; v_gene: TRBV28; CDR3aa: CASSQTGTYEQYF; CDR3nt: TGTGCCAGCAGTCAGACAGGGACCTACGAGCAGTACTTC
d_gene: .; j_gene: TRBJ1-5; abundance: .; v_gene: TRBV28; CDR3aa: CASRMSWNQPQHF; CDR3nt: TGTGCCAGCAGGATGAGCTGGAATCAGCCCCAGCATTTT
d_gene: .; j_gene: TRBJ2-3; abundance: .; v_gene: TRBV9; CDR3aa: CASRLADSTDTQYF; CDR3nt: TGTGCCAGCAGGTTGGCGGATAGCACAGATACGCAGTATTTT
d_gene: TRBD1; j_gene: TRBJ2-5; abundance: few; v_gene: TRBV27; CDR3aa: CASSLSPGQGALGKETQYF; CDR3nt: TGTGCCAGCAGTTTGTCCCCGGGACAGGGGGCGTTGGGGAAAGAGACCCAGTACTTC
d_gene: .; j_gene: TRBJ2-7; abundance: .; v_gene: TRBV9; CDR3aa: CASSVGRGGYSYEQYF; CDR3nt: TGTGCCAGCAGCGTAGGGAGGGGCGGGTACTCCTACGAGCAGTACTTC
d_gene: TRBD1; j_gene: TRBJ2-7; abundance: .; v_gene: TRBV5-1; CDR3aa: CASSLDRAGPYEQYF; CDR3nt: TGCGCCAGCAGCCTAGACAGGGCCGGACCCTACGAGCAGTACTTC
d_gene: TRBD2; j_gene: TRBJ2-7; abundance: .; v_gene: TRBV10-3; CDR3aa: CAISGRTSGKDEQYF; CDR3nt: TGTGCCATCAGTGGAAGGACTAGCGGGAAGGACGAGCAGTACTTC
d_gene: .; j_gene: TRBJ2-4; abundance: few; v_gene: TRBV6-1; CDR3aa: CASSEVQGDIQYF; CDR3nt: TGTGCCAGCAGTGAAGTACAGGGTGACATTCAGTACTTC
d_gene: .; j_gene: TRBJ1-5; abundance: few; v_gene: TRBV11-2; CDR3aa: CASSQDRTGQPQHF; CDR3nt: TGTGCCAGCAGCCAAGACAGGACGGGCCAGCCCCAGCATTTT